Listed below are T cell receptor beta chains from one sample, sequenced in a study of graft-versus-host responses after intestinal transplantation. What these receptors recognize is not known. Repertoires were generated with immunoSEQ multiplex PCR, while TCRdb's copy carries only in-frame clones and drops some. The top ten hold about 0.07% of the sample, which has 85,000 to 100,000 clones, 85% to 95% seen once. Specimen: unstimulated CD8+ T cells sorted from spleen or lymph node cells, collected before transplant. The origin of the receptors is a human donor who was the organ donor for an intestinal transplant. Each CDR3 is given with its conserved first and last residue. The order of the fields is V gene, J gene, D gene, clone size, CDR3 protein, CDR3 DNA. The D gene is left open where the match is weak. For some rows the clone size is stated as once, few or many, or as a class when expanded; others skip it.

>TRBV4-1|TRBJ1-1|.|once
CASSQSAGLNTEAFF
TGCGCCAGCAGCCAATCTGCAGGGCTGAACACTGAAGCTTTCTTT
>TRBV6-6|TRBJ2-2|.|.
CASSYGPGELFF
TGTGCCAGCAGTTACGGGCCCGGGGAGCTGTTTTTT
>TRBV5-1|TRBJ2-7|TRBD1|.
CASSLGTGYEQYF
TGCGCCAGCAGCTTGGGGACAGGCTACGAGCAGTACTTC
>TRBV2|TRBJ2-3|TRBD2|.
CASSVGEGSSTDTQYF
TGTGCCAGCTCGGTAGGGGAGGGATCTAGCACAGATACGCAGTATTTT
>TRBV9|TRBJ2-3|TRBD1|.
CASSPTAGGADTQYF
TGTGCCAGCAGCCCGACGGCAGGGGGCGCAGATACGCAGTATTTT
>TRBV13|TRBJ2-1|TRBD2|once
CASGPGTSGSTRHEQFF
TGTGCCAGCGGTCCTGGGACTAGCGGGAGTACCCGACATGAGCAGTTCTTC
>TRBV5-6|TRBJ1-1|.|once
CASSLGNKAFF
TGTGCCAGCAGCTTGGGCAACAAAGCTTTCTTT
>TRBV6-1|TRBJ2-7|TRBD1|once
CASSPVGTGSYEQYF
TGTGCCAGCAGCCCCGTCGGGACAGGGTCCTACGAGCAGTACTTC
>TRBV10-2|TRBJ2-7|TRBD1|.
CASRAGTAYEQYF
TGCGCCAGCAGAGCCGGGACAGCCTACGAGCAGTACTTC
>TRBV18|TRBJ2-7|TRBD1|few
CASSANAPDRGPSYEQYF
TGTGCCAGCTCAGCCAATGCTCCCGACAGGGGCCCATCCTACGAGCAGTACTTC
>TRBV4-1|TRBJ2-1|TRBD2|once
CASSQDSGGIGEQFF
TGCGCCAGCAGCCAAGACTCGGGAGGGATTGGTGAGCAGTTCTTC
>TRBV19|TRBJ1-4|.|once
CASSIEWGANEKLFF
TGTGCCAGCAGTATAGAGTGGGGGGCTAATGAAAAACTGTTTTTT
>TRBV28|TRBJ2-1|.|.
CASSLSSTNEQFF
TGTGCCAGCAGTTTATCGAGTACGAATGAGCAGTTCTTC
>TRBV12-2|TRBJ1-2|.|.
CASRRDRKDGYTF
TGTGCAAGTCGCCGGGACAGGAAGGATGGCTACACCTTC
>TRBV7-9|TRBJ2-1|TRBD2|.
CASSLSFALAGVVGEQFF
TGTGCCAGCAGCTTAAGTTTCGCCCTAGCGGGAGTTGTTGGTGAGCAGTTCTTC
>TRBV9|TRBJ2-1|TRBD1|.
CASSVASTGGAEQFF
TGTGCCAGCAGCGTAGCTTCGACAGGGGGCGCAGAGCAGTTCTTC
>TRBV6-1|TRBJ2-1|TRBD2|once
CASTWGGGYNEQFF
TGTGCCAGCACCTGGGGGGGAGGGTACAATGAGCAGTTCTTC
>TRBV28|TRBJ2-3|TRBD2|once
CASKASGTTTDTQYF
TGTGCCAGCAAAGCTAGCGGGACGACCACAGATACGCAGTATTTT
>TRBV11-2|TRBJ2-5|.|.
CASKRSETQYF
TGTGCCAGCAAGAGGTCGGAGACCCAGTACTTC
>TRBV29-1|TRBJ1-2|.|once
CSVGPGELPNYGYTF
TGCAGCGTTGGGCCGGGGGAGCTCCCTAACTATGGCTACACCTTC
>TRBV7-8|TRBJ1-2|.|.
CASSQDLEAVYGYTF
TGTGCCAGCAGCCAAGATCTCGAGGCAGTCTATGGCTACACCTTC
>TRBV19|TRBJ2-3|TRBD2|once
CASSKAGRAGADTQYF
TGTGCCAGTAGTAAGGCCGGGAGGGCCGGAGCAGATACGCAGTATTTT
>TRBV2|TRBJ2-2|TRBD2|.
CASSETGSRLAGGGGELFF
TGTGCCAGCAGTGAAACGGGAAGCAGACTAGCGGGGGGCGGCGGGGAGCTGTTTTTT
>TRBV10-1|TRBJ2-7|.|once
CASSESTGTYEQYF
TGCGCCAGCAGTGAGTCTACAGGGACCTACGAGCAGTACTTC
>TRBV7-9|TRBJ1-4|.|.
CASSLTPDMANEKLFF
TGTGCCAGCAGCCTTACACCGGACATGGCTAATGAAAAACTGTTTTTT
>TRBV7-8|TRBJ1-1|.|.
CASSSSGGPVATEAFF
TGTGCCAGCAGCTCCTCGGGGGGACCCGTCGCCACTGAAGCTTTCTTT
>TRBV19|TRBJ2-7|TRBD1|.
CASSMTGSSYEQYF
TGTGCCAGTAGTATGACAGGGAGCTCCTACGAGCAGTACTTC
>TRBV5-1|TRBJ1-1|.|.
CASSLLGWETEAFF
TGCGCCAGCAGCTTGTTGGGGTGGGAGACTGAAGCTTTCTTT
>TRBV10-2|TRBJ2-5|.|.
CASGLETQYF
TGCGCCAGCGGACTAGAGACCCAGTACTTC
>TRBV30|TRBJ1-1|TRBD1|.
CAWTGQGGGGTEAFF
TGTGCCTGGACGGGACAGGGTGGTGGTGGGACTGAAGCTTTCTTT
>TRBV9|TRBJ1-3|.|.
CASSVASRVSGNTIYF
TGTGCCAGCAGCGTAGCCTCCAGGGTATCTGGAAACACCATATATTTT
>TRBV5-6|TRBJ2-1|TRBD2|.
CASSLVRGGPDNEQFF
TGTGCCAGCAGCTTGGTTCGCGGGGGTCCGGACAATGAGCAGTTCTTC
>TRBV11-2|TRBJ2-7|.|.
CASSSTLTYEQYF
TGTGCCAGCAGCTCGACACTTACCTACGAGCAGTACTTC
>TRBV27|TRBJ2-5|.|.
CASTSPRGGTQYF
TGTGCCAGCACTTCCCCGCGGGGCGGGACCCAGTACTTC
>TRBV5-1|TRBJ2-7|.|.
CASSGERTYEQYF
TGCGCCAGCAGCGGAGAGAGGACTTACGAGCAGTACTTC
>TRBV7-9|TRBJ1-1|.|once
CASSSALAGHNTEAFF
TGTGCCAGCAGCTCCGCCTTGGCAGGGCATAACACTGAAGCTTTCTTT
>TRBV7-3|TRBJ2-5|TRBD2|.
CASSPLAGEETQYF
TGTGCCAGCAGCCCCTTAGCGGGAGAAGAGACCCAGTACTTC
>TRBV7-8|TRBJ2-1|.|.
CASSSRVGPYNEQFF
TGTGCCAGCAGCTCCAGGGTGGGGCCCTACAATGAGCAGTTCTTC
>TRBV28|TRBJ1-2|.|.
CASRFQGPYGYTF
TGTGCCAGCAGATTCCAGGGGCCATATGGCTACACCTTC
>TRBV13|TRBJ1-1|.|.
CASSLQGGTEAFF
TGTGCCAGCAGCTTACAAGGAGGCACTGAAGCTTTCTTT
>TRBV28|TRBJ2-7|TRBD1|.
CASSLTTRGQTYEQYF
TGTGCCAGCAGTTTGACCACTAGGGGGCAGACCTACGAGCAGTACTTC
>TRBV6-1|TRBJ2-7|TRBD1|few
CASSERDRPTYEQYF
TGTGCCAGCAGTGAAAGGGACAGACCAACCTACGAGCAGTACTTC